This T cell receptor beta chain emerged from a study of liver allograft versus peripheral blood T cells. Study-wide background: Transplanted-liver T cell receptor repertoires were compared with recipients' peripheral blood repertoires. General observations from the study: Peripheral blood T cell receptor repertoires reportedly differed from those found within liver allografts.

In TCRdb, the reads were re-called with MiXCR into one record per CDR3 protein. This sample has 15,000 to 20,000 distinct CDR3 sequences, with approximately 20% found just once. Concerning this clonotype: Its target is unknown.

The origin of this receptor is a human patient who had a liver transplant. Part of the T cell pool may stem from the graft donor.

The CDR3, as DNA: TGTGCCAGCAGCTTAGTAGTTGCGGGGCTGGGGGGCTACACCTTC. It specifies CASSLVVAGLGGYTF. The chain carries TRBV13 and TRBJ1-2; TRBD1 is a possible D gene (5 bases). This CDR3 is 15 amino acids long. CDR1 and CDR2 (germline): PRHDT, FYEKMQ (reference sequence). V shed 1 base and J shed 8 bases, with 17 bases lying between them.